This T cell receptor (beta chain) was profiled in a study of shared clonotypes between healthy human individuals. Those who donated were healthy HIV-negative adults, with no recent acute infections or vaccinations reported. From germline, CDR1 is LGHNA and CDR2 YNFKEQ. The V gene lost 3 bases and the J gene lost 7 bases, with 19 bases spanning the gap. The CDR3 contains 15 residues. This table comes from immunoSEQ multiplex PCR, and its TCRdb copy is limited to in-frame clones, with some not included. The sample has 1,400,000 or so clones; roughly 98.5% are singletons. Sequencing was performed on naive CD4+ T cells sorted from blood. Stated subset: CD45RA+ positively selected. This receptor was obtained from a man aged 25-45 years in good health. This rearrangement joins TRBV4-2 to TRBJ2-7; D is perhaps TRBD2 (5 bases). The CDR3: CASSQVHGSTSEQYF. The CDR3 nucleotides read TGTGCCAGCAGCCAGGTCCATGGGAGTACGAGTGAGCAGTACTTC.